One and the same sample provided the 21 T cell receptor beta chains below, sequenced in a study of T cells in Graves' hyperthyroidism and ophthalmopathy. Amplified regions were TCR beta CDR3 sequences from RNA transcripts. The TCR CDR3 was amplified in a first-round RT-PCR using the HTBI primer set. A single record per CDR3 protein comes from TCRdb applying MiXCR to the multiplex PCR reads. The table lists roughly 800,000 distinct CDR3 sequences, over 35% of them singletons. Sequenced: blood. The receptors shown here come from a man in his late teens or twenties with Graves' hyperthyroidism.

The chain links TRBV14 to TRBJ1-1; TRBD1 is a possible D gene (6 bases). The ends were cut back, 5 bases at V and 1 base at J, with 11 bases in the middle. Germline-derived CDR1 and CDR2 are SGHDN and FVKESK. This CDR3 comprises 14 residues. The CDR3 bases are TGTGCCAGCAGCGCGCGCAGGGGGAACACTGAAGCTTTCTTT. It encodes CASSARRGNTEAFF.

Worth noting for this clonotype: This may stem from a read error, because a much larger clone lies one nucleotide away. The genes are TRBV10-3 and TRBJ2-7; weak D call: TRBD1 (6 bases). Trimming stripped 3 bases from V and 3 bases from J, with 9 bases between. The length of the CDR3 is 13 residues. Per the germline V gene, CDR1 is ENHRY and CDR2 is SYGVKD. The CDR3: CAISDEGDYEQYF. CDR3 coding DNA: TGTGCCATCAGTGATGAGGGGGACTACGAGCAGTACTTC.

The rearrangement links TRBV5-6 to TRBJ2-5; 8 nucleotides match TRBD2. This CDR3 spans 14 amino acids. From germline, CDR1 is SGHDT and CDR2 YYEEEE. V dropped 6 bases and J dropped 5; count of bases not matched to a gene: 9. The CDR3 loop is CASIKRGWRETQYF. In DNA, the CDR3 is TGTGCCAGCATCAAGCGGGGGTGGCGGGAGACCCAGTACTTC.

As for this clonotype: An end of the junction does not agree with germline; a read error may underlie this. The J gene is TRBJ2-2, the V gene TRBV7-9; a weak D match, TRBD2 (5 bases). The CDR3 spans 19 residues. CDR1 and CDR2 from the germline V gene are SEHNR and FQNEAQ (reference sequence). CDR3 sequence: CASSQDPLTRPENTGELFF. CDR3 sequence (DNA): TGCGCCAGCAGCCAAGATCCCTTAACTAGGCCAGAGAACACCGGGGAGCTGTTTTTT.

The CDR3 is CASPLTSGTYEQYF. The CDR3 coding sequence is TGTGCCAGCCCACTGACTAGCGGGACCTACGAGCAGTACTTC. The chain is built from TRBV7-9 and TRBJ2-7, with TRBD2 matching over 11 bases. Germline CDR1 SEHNR, CDR2 FQNEAQ (reference sequence). This CDR3 comprises 14 residues. Germline trimming cut 8 bases from V and 2 bases from J; bases unmatched to any gene: 5.

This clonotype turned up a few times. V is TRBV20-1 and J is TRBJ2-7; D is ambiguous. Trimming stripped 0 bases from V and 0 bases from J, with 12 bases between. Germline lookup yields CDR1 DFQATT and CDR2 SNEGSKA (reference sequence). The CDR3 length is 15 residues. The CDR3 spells CSARDPEVSSYEQYF. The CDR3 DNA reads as TGCAGTGCTAGAGATCCCGAGGTTAGCTCCTACGAGCAGTACTTC.

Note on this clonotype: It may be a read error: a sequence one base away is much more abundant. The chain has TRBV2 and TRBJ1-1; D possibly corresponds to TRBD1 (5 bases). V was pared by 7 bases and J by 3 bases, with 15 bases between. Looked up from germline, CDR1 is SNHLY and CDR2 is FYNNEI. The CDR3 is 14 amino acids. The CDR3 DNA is TGTGCCAGCACCGAGGGACTCATGGACACTGAAGCTTTCTTT. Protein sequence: CASTEGLMDTEAFF.

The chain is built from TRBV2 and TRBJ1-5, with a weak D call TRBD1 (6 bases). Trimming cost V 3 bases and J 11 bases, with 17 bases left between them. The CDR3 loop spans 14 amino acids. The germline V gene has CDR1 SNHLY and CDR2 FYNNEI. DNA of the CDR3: TGTGCCAGCAGTGATCGGAGGGGGGAAGAGACCCAGCATTTT. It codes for CASSDRRGEETQHF.

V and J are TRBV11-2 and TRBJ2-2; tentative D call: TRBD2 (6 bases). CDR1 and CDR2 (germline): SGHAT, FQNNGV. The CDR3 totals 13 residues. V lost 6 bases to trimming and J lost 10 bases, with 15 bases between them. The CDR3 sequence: CASRPLGGEELFF. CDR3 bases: TGTGCCAGCAGGCCCCTAGGAGGGGAGGAGCTGTTTTTT.

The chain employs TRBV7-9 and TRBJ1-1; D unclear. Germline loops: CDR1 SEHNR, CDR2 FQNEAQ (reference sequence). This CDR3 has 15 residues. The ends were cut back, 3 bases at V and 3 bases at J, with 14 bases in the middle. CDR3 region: CASSLTTPGDTEAFF. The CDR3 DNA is TGTGCCAGCAGCTTGACTACCCCCGGGGACACTGAAGCTTTCTTT. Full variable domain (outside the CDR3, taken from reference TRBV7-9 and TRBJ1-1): DTGVSQNPRHKITKRGQNVTFRCDPISEHNRLYWYRQTLGQGPEFLTYFQNEAQLEKSRLLSDRFSAERPKGSFSTLEIQRTEQGDSAMYLCASSLTTPGDTEAFFGQGTRLTVV.

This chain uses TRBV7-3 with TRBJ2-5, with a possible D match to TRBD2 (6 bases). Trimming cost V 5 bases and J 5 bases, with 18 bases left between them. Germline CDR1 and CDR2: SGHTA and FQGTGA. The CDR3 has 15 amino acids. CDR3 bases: TGTGCCAGCAGCCCCTGGACTACCGACATGGAGACCCAGTACTTC. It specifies CASSPWTTDMETQYF. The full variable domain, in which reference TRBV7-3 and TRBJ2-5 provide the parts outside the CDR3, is GAGVSQTPSNKVTEKGKYVELRCDPISGHTALYWYRQSLGQGPEFLIYFQGTGAADDSGLPNDRFFAVRPEGSVSTLKIQRTERGDSAVYLCASSPWTTDMETQYFGPGTRLLVL.

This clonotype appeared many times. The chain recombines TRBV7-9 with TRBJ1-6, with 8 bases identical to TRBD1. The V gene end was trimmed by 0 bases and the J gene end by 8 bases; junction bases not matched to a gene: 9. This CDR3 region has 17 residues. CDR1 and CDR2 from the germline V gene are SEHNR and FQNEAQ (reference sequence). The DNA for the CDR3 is TGTGCCAGCAGCTTAGCCGGACAGGGTCATGTGGATTCACCCCTCCACTTT. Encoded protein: CASSLAGQGHVDSPLHF.

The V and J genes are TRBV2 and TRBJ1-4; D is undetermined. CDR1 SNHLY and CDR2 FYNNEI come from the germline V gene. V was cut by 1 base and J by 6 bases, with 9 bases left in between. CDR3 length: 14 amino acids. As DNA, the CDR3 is TGTGCCAGCAGTGAAGGGAGGTGGGATGAAAAACTGTTTTTT. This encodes CASSEGRWDEKLFF.

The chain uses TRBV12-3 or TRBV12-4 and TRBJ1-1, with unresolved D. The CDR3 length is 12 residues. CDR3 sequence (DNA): TGTGCTAGTGGTCTGCCCCGTACTGAAGCTTTCTTT. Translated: CASGLPRTEAFF.

Here the CDR3 DNA reads TGTGCCAGCAGTTTGGGACTAGCGGGGAGCACAGATACGCAGTATTTT. The encoded protein is CASSLGLAGSTDTQYF. The chain has TRBV12-3 or TRBV12-4 and TRBJ2-3; 13 bases fit TRBD2. CDR3 size: 16 residues. V trimming: 3 bases; J trimming: 0 bases; junction bases outside the gene matches: 0.

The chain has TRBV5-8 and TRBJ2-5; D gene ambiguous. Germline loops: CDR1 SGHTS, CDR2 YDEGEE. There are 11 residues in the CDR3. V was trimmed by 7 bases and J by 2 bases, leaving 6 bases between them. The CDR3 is CASGLQETQYF. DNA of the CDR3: TGTGCCAGCGGATTACAAGAGACCCAGTACTTC.

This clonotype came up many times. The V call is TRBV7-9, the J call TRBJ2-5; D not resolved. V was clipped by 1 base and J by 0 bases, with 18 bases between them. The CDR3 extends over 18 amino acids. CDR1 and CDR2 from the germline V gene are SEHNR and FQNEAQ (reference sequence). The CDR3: CASSLDPLSGSHQETQYF. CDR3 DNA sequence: TGTGCCAGCAGCTTAGATCCACTGTCGGGCAGCCACCAAGAGACCCAGTACTTC.

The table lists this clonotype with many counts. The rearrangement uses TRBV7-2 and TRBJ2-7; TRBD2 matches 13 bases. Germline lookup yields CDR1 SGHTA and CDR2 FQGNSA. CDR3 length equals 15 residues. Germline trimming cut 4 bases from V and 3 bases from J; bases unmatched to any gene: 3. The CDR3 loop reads CASSSGLAGDYEQYF. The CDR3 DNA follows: TGTGCCAGCAGCTCAGGACTAGCGGGAGACTACGAGCAGTACTTC. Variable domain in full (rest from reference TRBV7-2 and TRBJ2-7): GAGVSQSPSNKVTEKGKDVELRCDPISGHTALYWYRQSLGQGLEFLIYFQGNSAPDKSGLPSDRFSAERTGGSVSTLTIQRTQQEDSAVYLCASSSGLAGDYEQYFGPGTRLTVT.

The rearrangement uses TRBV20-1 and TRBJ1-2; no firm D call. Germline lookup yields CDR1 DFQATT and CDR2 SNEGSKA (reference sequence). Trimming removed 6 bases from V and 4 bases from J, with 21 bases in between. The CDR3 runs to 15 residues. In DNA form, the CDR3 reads TGCAGTGCCGGTCCCAGACGGGAGCGCCCCTATGGCTACACCTTC. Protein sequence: CSAGPRRERPYGYTF.

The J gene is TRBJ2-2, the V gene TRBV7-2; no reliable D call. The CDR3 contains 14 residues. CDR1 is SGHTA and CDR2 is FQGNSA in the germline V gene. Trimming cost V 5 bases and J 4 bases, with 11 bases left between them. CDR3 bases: TGTGCCAGCAGCCAAGGGTATTTCACCGGGGAGCTGTTTTTT. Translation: CASSQGYFTGELFF. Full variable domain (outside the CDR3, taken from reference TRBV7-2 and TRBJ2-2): GAGVSQSPSNKVTEKGKDVELRCDPISGHTALYWYRQSLGQGLEFLIYFQGNSAPDKSGLPSDRFSAERTGGSVSTLTIQRTQQEDSAVYLCASSQGYFTGELFFGEGSRLTVL.

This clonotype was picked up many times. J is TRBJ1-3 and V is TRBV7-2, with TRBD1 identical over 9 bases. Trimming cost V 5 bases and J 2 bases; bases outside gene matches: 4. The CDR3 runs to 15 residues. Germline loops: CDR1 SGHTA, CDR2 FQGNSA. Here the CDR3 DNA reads TGTGCCAGCAGCGTTTACAGGGGGCCTGGAAACACCATATATTTT. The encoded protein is CASSVYRGPGNTIYF.